The 6 T cell receptor beta chains below were found in one sample sequenced in a study of blood T cell repertoires in COVID-19. Data came from immunoSEQ multiplex PCR; TCRdb stores just in-frame clones and leaves some out. The sample has about 190,000 clones, more than 70% seen once. What was sequenced was peripheral blood. These receptors originate from a woman aged 40 to 50 who had recovered from COVID-19.

This rearrangement joins TRBV27 to TRBJ1-2; TRBD1 is a possible D gene (5 bases). Trimming left V 3 bases short and J 4 bases short, with 9 bases between. This CDR3 spans 13 amino acids. Germline values: CDR1 MNHEY, CDR2 SMNVEV (reference sequence). DNA for the CDR3: TGTGCCAGCAGTTTCAGCAGGGCCTATGGCTACACCTTC. Translation gives CASSFSRAYGYTF.

The table lists this clone with a few counts. The chain couples TRBV23-1 to TRBJ1-3; D is undetermined. TRBV23-1 falls under the ORF class, with uncertain function. V gave up 0 bases and J gave up 0 bases, with 18 bases separating them. There are 19 residues in the CDR3. In nucleotides, the CDR3 is TGCGCCAGCAGTCAATCGTGGAACAATCCGACATTCTCTGGAAACACCATATATTTT. This gives the protein CASSQSWNNPTFSGNTIYF.

This clone was counted a few times. The CDR3 DNA reads TGTGCCATCAAACCGACAGGGTCTCAAGAGCAGTACTTC. It specifies CAIKPTGSQEQYF. This chain links TRBV10-3 with TRBJ2-7; 7 bases line up with TRBD1. Germline V gives CDR1 ENHRY, CDR2 SYGVKD. Trimming at V came to 7 bases and at J to 7 bases, leaving 10 bases not matched to a gene. CDR3 length: 13 amino acids.

The rearrangement links TRBV18 to TRBJ2-5, with D uncertain. V was trimmed by 0 bases and J by 14 bases, leaving 16 bases between them. Germline CDR1 KGHSH, CDR2 LQKENI. The CDR3 length is 13 residues. The CDR3 protein is CASSPPQSETRYF. CDR3 bases: TGTGCCAGCTCACCACCACAGTCAGAGACCCGCTACTTC.

The genes are TRBV19 and TRBJ2-3; 11 bases agree with TRBD2. V shed 1 base and J 1 base; nucleotides not matched to a gene: 4. Germline V gene lookup returns CDR1 LNHDA and CDR2 SQIVND (reference sequence). The CDR3 is 17 amino acids. The CDR3 protein is CASSIALGLAGTDTQYF. CDR3 coding DNA: TGTGCCAGTAGTATAGCCCTGGGACTAGCGGGCACAGATACGCAGTATTTT.

The chain employs TRBV3-1 (or the pseudogene TRBV3-2) and TRBJ2-5; 9 nucleotides line up with TRBD1. The CDR3 spans 16 residues. The J segment lost 2 bases and the V segment lost 4 bases, leaving 8 bases of the junction unmatched. The V gene's germline CDR1 is LGHDT and CDR2 YNNKEL (reference sequence). The CDR3 loop reads CASSLWGQGEQETQYF. In DNA, the CDR3 is TGTGCCAGCAGCCTATGGGGACAGGGCGAACAAGAGACCCAGTACTTC.